The present T cell receptor (beta chain) was sequenced within a study of cytomegalovirus exposure and HLA in healthy donors. Study-wide findings and caveats: Accurate predictions that matched the HLA-A and HLA-B alleles of most subjects were reportedly made from TCR beta sequences.

The PCR had 60 Vbeta and 13 Jbeta primers. TCRdb's table, derived via immunoSEQ multiplex PCR, lists solely in-frame clones and lacks some. Here the sample spans approximately 210,000 clones, around 76% being singletons. This clone turned up a few times. The antigen remains unidentified. This clonotype was obtained from a man aged 40-49 years in good health and CMV-seropositive. What was sequenced was PBMCs.

In DNA, the CDR3 is TGTGCCAGCTCGCCTCAACCTACAGGGTTCTCATACATTCAGTACTTC. This codes for CASSPQPTGFSYIQYF. The chain uses TRBV18 and TRBJ2-4; D may be TRBD1 (6 bases). Trimming cost V 6 bases and J 8 bases, with 23 bases left between them. The CDR3 runs 16 residues. Germline assignment: CDR1 KGHSH and CDR2 LQKENI. Looking up the rest from reference TRBV18 and TRBJ2-4 gives the full variable domain: NAGVMQNPRHLVRRRGQEARLRCSPMKGHSHVYWYRQLPEEGLKFMVYLQKENIIDESGMPKERFSAEFPKEGPSILRIQQVVRGDSAAYFCASSPQPTGFSYIQYFGAGTRLSVL.